Described below is a single TCR beta chain sequence and its context. The entry originates in a study of T cell changes during pregnancy in multiple sclerosis. The repertoire was sequenced with immunoSEQ multiplex PCR; TCRdb's copy has only in-frame clones and lacks some. The sample lists tens of thousands of clones, roughly nine tenths occurring once. The CDR3 totals 14 residues. Germline V gene data show CDR1 as LGHNA and CDR2 as YSLEER. Trimming pared 2 bases from V and 4 bases from J, leaving 9 bases between. The receptor was derived from a female donor with multiple sclerosis, enrolled in a pregnancy study. The rearrangement uses TRBV4-3 and TRBJ1-5; D might be TRBD1 (5 bases). Sequenced here: CD4+ T cells from peripheral blood mononuclear cells, sampled in the first trimester of pregnancy. The CDR3 spells CASSQRAGNQPQHF. The CDR3 DNA sequence: TGCGCCAGCAGCCAACGGGCAGGGAATCAGCCCCAGCATTTT.